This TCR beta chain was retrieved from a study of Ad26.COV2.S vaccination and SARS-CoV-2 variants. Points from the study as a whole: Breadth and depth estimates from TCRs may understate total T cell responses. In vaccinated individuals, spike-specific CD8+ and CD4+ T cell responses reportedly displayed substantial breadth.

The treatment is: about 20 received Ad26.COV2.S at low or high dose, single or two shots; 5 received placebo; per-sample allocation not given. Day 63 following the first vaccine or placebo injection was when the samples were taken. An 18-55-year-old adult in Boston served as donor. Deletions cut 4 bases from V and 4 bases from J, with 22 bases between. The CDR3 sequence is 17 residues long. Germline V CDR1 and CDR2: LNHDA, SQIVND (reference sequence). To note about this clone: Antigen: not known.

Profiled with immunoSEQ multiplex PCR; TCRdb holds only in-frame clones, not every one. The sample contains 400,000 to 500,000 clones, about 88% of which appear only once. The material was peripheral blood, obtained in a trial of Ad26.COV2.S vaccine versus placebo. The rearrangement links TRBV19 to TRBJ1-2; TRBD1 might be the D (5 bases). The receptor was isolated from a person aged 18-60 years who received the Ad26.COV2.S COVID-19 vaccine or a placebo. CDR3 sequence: CASSTQTGPPGRYGYTF. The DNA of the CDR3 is TGTGCCAGTAGTACCCAAACCGGGCCTCCGGGACGCTATGGCTACACCTTC.